The 26 T cell receptor beta chains below all came from one sample that was sequenced in a study of blood T cell repertoires in COVID-19. Sequencing was performed with immunoSEQ multiplex PCR; in TCRdb, only in-frame clones are kept and a portion is missing. The sample yields about 160,000 clones, just under 85% seen once. The sequenced sample consisted of peripheral blood. Source of these receptors: a woman over 75 with acute or convalescent COVID-19.

This clone was seen only a few times. The rearrangement uses TRBV5-4 and TRBJ2-1; D possibly corresponds to TRBD2 (6 bases). Trimming cost V 0 bases and J 6 bases, with 13 bases left between them. Germline-derived CDR1 and CDR2 are SGHNT and YYREEE (reference sequence). This CDR3 is built from 15 residues. For the CDR3, the DNA is TGTGCCAGCAGCTTGGGAGGAGGGGCGGGCAATGAGCAGTTCTTC. It is translated as CASSLGGGAGNEQFF. Full variable domain (rest looked up from reference TRBV5-4 and TRBJ2-1): ETGVTQSPTHLIKTRGQQVTLRCSSQSGHNTVSWYQQALGQGPQFIFQYYREEENGRGNFPPRFSGLQFPNYSSELNVNALELDDSALYLCASSLGGGAGNEQFFGPGTRLTVL.

The CDR3 DNA reads TGTGCCAGCAGCCTCGGCGGACTCTCCTACAATGAGCAGTTCTTC. Amino acids: CASSLGGLSYNEQFF. The chain combines TRBV9 with TRBJ2-1, with TRBD2 as a possible D gene (5 bases). The germline V gene has CDR1 SGDLS and CDR2 YYNGEE. Trimming left V 4 bases short and J 0 bases short, with 11 bases between. The CDR3 extends over 15 amino acids.

The chain is built from TRBV6-1 and TRBJ2-2; TRBD2 matches at 7 bases. There are 13 residues in the CDR3. V lost 2 bases to trimming and J lost 6 bases; unmatched junction nucleotides: 0. Germline values: CDR1 MNHNS, CDR2 SASEGT. CDR3 sequence (DNA): TGTGCCAGCAGTGAACTAGCGGCCGGGGAGCTGTTTTTT. It codes for CASSELAAGELFF.

The chain joins TRBV2 to TRBJ2-3; TRBD2 matches at 10 bases. This CDR3 has 14 residues. Unmatched junction bases numbered 4, after V lost 4 bases and J lost 6 bases. Germline loops: CDR1 SNHLY, CDR2 FYNNEI. CDR3 coding DNA: TGTGCCAGCAGTGTTAGCGGGAGGTTTGATACGCAGTATTTT. Its translation: CASSVSGRFDTQYF. Full variable domain (outside the CDR3, taken from reference TRBV2 and TRBJ2-3): EPEVTQTPSHQVTQMGQEVILRCVPISNHLYFYWYRQILGQKVEFLVSFYNNEISEKSEIFDDQFSVERPDGSNFTLKIRSTKLEDSAMYFCASSVSGRFDTQYFGPGTRLTVL.

The chain links TRBV7-2 to TRBJ2-3; 10 positions match TRBD2. Germline V gives CDR1 SGHTA, CDR2 FQGNSA. J was trimmed by 6 bases and V by 5 bases; bases with no gene match: 8. The CDR3 extends over 15 amino acids. CDR3 protein: CASSPQVAGGDTQYF. CDR3 DNA: TGTGCCAGCAGCCCCCAGGTAGCGGGAGGCGATACGCAGTATTTT.

This clone was counted a few times. This rearrangement joins TRBV6-5 to TRBJ2-5, with D unclear. Trimming took off 2 bases at V and 6 bases at J, with 4 bases between the two ends. The CDR3 totals 11 residues. Per germline, CDR1 MNHEY and CDR2 SVGAGI. CDR3 amino acids: CASSYEQTQYF. In DNA form, the CDR3 reads TGTGCCAGCAGTTACGAGCAGACCCAGTACTTC.

The V call is TRBV3-1 (or the pseudogene TRBV3-2), the J call TRBJ1-4; D perhaps matches TRBD1 (5 bases). Trimming cost V 2 bases and J 5 bases, with 9 bases left between them. Per the germline V gene, CDR1 is LGHDT and CDR2 is YNNKEL (reference sequence). This CDR3 is built from 14 residues. The CDR3 spells CASSQRDRNEKLFF. The CDR3 nucleotides read TGTGCCAGCAGCCAAAGAGACAGAAATGAAAAACTGTTTTTT.

This chain links TRBV29-1 with TRBJ1-1; tentative D call: TRBD1 (5 bases). CDR1 and CDR2 from the germline V gene are SQVTM and ANQGSEA. The V and J ends lost 4 bases and 3 bases respectively, with 12 bases between them. The CDR3 sequence is 13 residues long. In nucleotides, the CDR3 is TGCAGCGTTGGGGGGGTCGAGGACACTGAAGCTTTCTTT. Translated: CSVGGVEDTEAFF.

The chain couples TRBV3-1 (or the pseudogene TRBV3-2) to TRBJ2-3; 9 bases align to TRBD2. The CDR3 extends over 17 amino acids. The ends lost 0 bases at V and 3 bases at J; junction bases unmatched: 7. Germline-derived CDR1 and CDR2 are LGHDT and YNNKEL (reference sequence). CDR3 bases: TGTGCCAGCAGCCAAGAACCTAGCGGGAAAGGTACAGATACGCAGTATTTT. This codes for CASSQEPSGKGTDTQYF.

This clone occurred once. The chain's CDR3 is CASSLDQGNTIYF. The DNA for the CDR3 is TGTGCCAGCAGCTTGGATCAAGGAAACACCATATATTTT. The chain carries TRBV5-4 and TRBJ1-3, with D uncertain. Germline V gene sequence: CDR1 SGHNT, CDR2 YYREEE (reference sequence). This CDR3 spans 13 amino acids. V lost 0 bases and J 4 bases, leaving 5 bases between the germline ends.

The chain has TRBV5-1 and TRBJ2-2, with 10 bases identical to TRBD1. This CDR3 is built from 16 residues. Per the germline V gene, CDR1 is SGHRS and CDR2 is YFSETQ. The junction had 7 bases not matched to a gene; V was cut back by 4 bases and J by 4 bases. DNA of the CDR3: TGCGCCAGCAGCCTCCGACAGGGGGCGCGCACCGGGGAGCTGTTTTTT. This codes for CASSLRQGARTGELFF.

The V call is TRBV4-1, the J call TRBJ1-1; TRBD1 matches at 9 bases. The CDR3 is 15 amino acids. The J segment lost 5 bases and the V segment lost 2 bases, leaving 6 bases of the junction unmatched. Germline CDR1 MGHRA, CDR2 YSYEKL. CDR3 residues: CASSQSGQGRTEAFF. The CDR3 DNA sequence: TGCGCCAGCAGCCAATCCGGACAGGGGCGTACTGAAGCTTTCTTT.

The chain is built from TRBV2 and TRBJ2-3; 13 bases line up with TRBD2. The CDR3 contains 16 residues. The V gene end was trimmed by 1 base and the J gene end by 5 bases; junction bases not matched to a gene: 3. The germline gives CDR1 SNHLY, CDR2 FYNNEI. The CDR3 bases are TGTGCCAGCAGTGAAGGACTAGCGGGAGGATTAGATACGCAGTATTTT. Protein product: CASSEGLAGGLDTQYF. Using reference TRBV2 and TRBJ2-3 for the parts outside the CDR3, the full variable domain is EPEVTQTPSHQVTQMGQEVILRCVPISNHLYFYWYRQILGQKVEFLVSFYNNEISEKSEIFDDQFSVERPDGSNFTLKIRSTKLEDSAMYFCASSEGLAGGLDTQYFGPGTRLTVL.

V gene TRBV28 combines with J gene TRBJ1-1, with TRBD1 as a possible D gene (5 bases). This CDR3 comprises 12 residues. V was clipped by 6 bases and J by 10 bases, with 15 bases between them. Germline V gene data show CDR1 as MDHEN and CDR2 as SYDVKM. The CDR3 DNA reads as TGTGCCAGCAGCGTTATAGGCGGGGGAGCTTTCTTT. Encoded protein: CASSVIGGGAFF. The whole variable domain, filled in from reference TRBV28 and TRBJ1-1, reads DVKVTQSSRYLVKRTGEKVFLECVQDMDHENMFWYRQDPGLGLRLIYFSYDVKMKEKGDIPEGYSVSREKKERFSLILESASTNQTSMYLCASSVIGGGAFFGQGTRLTVV.

The chain has TRBV3-1 (or the pseudogene TRBV3-2) and TRBJ1-3; 9 bases align to TRBD1. CDR1 LGHDT and CDR2 YNNKEL come from the germline V gene (reference sequence). The CDR3 runs to 16 residues. V lost 4 bases, J lost 8 bases, and 12 bases stayed unmatched. CDR3 nucleotide sequence: TGTGCCAGCAGCCGAAGCCGGGCGGGACAGGGAGACACCATATATTTT. Translated, it gives CASSRSRAGQGDTIYF.

The chain joins TRBV30 to TRBJ1-1; unclear D gene. This CDR3 is built from 12 residues. Germline CDR1 GTSNPN, CDR2 SVGIG (reference sequence). V lost 7 bases, J lost 5 bases, and 14 bases lay in between. CDR3 sequence reads: CASSVSGTEAFF. Written as DNA, the CDR3 is TGTGCCTCCAGTGTGTCGGGAACTGAAGCTTTCTTT.

J is TRBJ2-1 and V is TRBV29-1; 9 nucleotides line up with TRBD2. Germline CDR1 is SQVTM and CDR2 is ANQGSEA. After removal of 4 bases from V and 5 bases from J, the junction contained 3 bases not matched to a gene. This CDR3 is built from 13 residues. The CDR3 nucleotides read TGCAGCGTTGGCGGGAGGGCGGACAATGAGCAGTTCTTC. Translated, it gives CSVGGRADNEQFF.

The chain employs TRBV12-3 or TRBV12-4 and TRBJ2-7, with D unclear. V lost 2 bases, J lost 3 bases, and 5 bases lay in between. This CDR3 comprises 12 residues. CDR3 nucleotides: TGTGCCAGCAGTTTACGACACTACGAGCAGTACTTC. This gives the protein CASSLRHYEQYF.

The V gene is TRBV6-2 or TRBV6-3, the J gene TRBJ1-2; 7 bases are shared with TRBD1. V shed 4 bases and J 4 bases; nucleotides not matched to a gene: 3. This CDR3 spans 13 amino acids. Germline V CDR1 and CDR2: MNHEY, SVGEGT. The chain's CDR3 is CASSSDRLYGYTF. As DNA, the CDR3 is TGTGCCAGCAGTTCGGACAGGCTCTATGGCTACACCTTC.

This sequence joins TRBV2 and TRBJ1-2, with D unclear. This CDR3 spans 12 amino acids. V was clipped by 6 bases and J by 3 bases, with 8 bases between them. Germline loops: CDR1 SNHLY, CDR2 FYNNEI. The CDR3 here is CASRRGDYGYTF. For the CDR3, the DNA is TGTGCCAGCAGGCGAGGAGACTATGGCTACACCTTC.

The CDR3, as DNA: TGTGCCAGCAGCTTAGGTTCGGGCGGGAGGGTCTACGAGCAGTACTTC. It codes for CASSLGSGGRVYEQYF. The V call is TRBV7-2, the J call TRBJ2-7, with TRBD2 matching 9 bases. CDR3 length: 16 residues. Trimming removed 1 base from V and 3 bases from J; junction bases left unmatched: 7. Germline V lookup: CDR1 SGHTA, CDR2 FQGNSA.

The chain combines TRBV7-2 with TRBJ2-1, with 7 bases lining up with TRBD2. This CDR3 has 16 amino acids. The V and J ends lost 4 bases and 5 bases, in that order; junction bases with no gene match: 11. Germline loops: CDR1 SGHTA, CDR2 FQGNSA. The CDR3 DNA reads TGTGCCAGCAGCTCACTACTAGCGTCCAAGCACAATGAGCAGTTCTTC. Translated, it gives CASSSLLASKHNEQFF.

The chain carries TRBV6-4 and TRBJ2-2; D possibly corresponds to TRBD1 (6 bases). Per germline, CDR1 MRHNA and CDR2 SNTAGT. The CDR3 loop spans 14 amino acids. The ends were cut back, 3 bases at V and 5 bases at J, with 10 bases in the middle. CDR3 protein: CASSEGGWTGELFF. The CDR3 DNA sequence: TGTGCCAGCAGTGAAGGGGGTTGGACCGGGGAGCTGTTTTTT.

The chain links TRBV7-2 to TRBJ1-4; 10 bases match TRBD1. V dropped 4 bases and J dropped 8; count of bases not matched to a gene: 4. Germline assignment: CDR1 SGHTA and CDR2 FQGNSA. The length of the CDR3 is 14 residues. The CDR3 region is CASSSQGQGEKLFF. In DNA form, the CDR3 reads TGTGCCAGCAGCTCGCAGGGACAGGGGGAAAAACTGTTTTTT.

This rearrangement joins TRBV30 to TRBJ2-2; 8 nucleotides match TRBD2. Germline V lookup: CDR1 GTSNPN, CDR2 SVGIG (reference sequence). Losses at the gene ends were 3 bases for V and 7 bases for J; bases not matched to a gene: 10. The CDR3 consists of 15 residues. The DNA for the CDR3 is TGTGCCTGGAGGACTAGCGTGAGTTTTATCGGGGAGCTGTTTTTT. Encoded protein: CAWRTSVSFIGELFF. Together with reference TRBV30 and TRBJ2-2, the CDR3 gives the full variable domain: SQTIHQWPATLVQPVGSPLSLECTVEGTSNPNLYWYRQAAGRGLQLLFYSVGIGQISSEVPQNLSASRPQDRQFILSSKKLLLSDSGFYLCAWRTSVSFIGELFFGEGSRLTVL.

The chain combines TRBV30 with TRBJ1-3; possible D gene TRBD1, 5 bases. The CDR3 length is 12 residues. Germline assignment: CDR1 GTSNPN and CDR2 SVGIG (reference sequence). Trimming stripped 3 bases from V and 11 bases from J, with 14 bases between. The CDR3 sequence is CAWSVGDCSIYF. For the CDR3, the DNA is TGTGCCTGGAGCGTCGGGGACTGCTCCATATATTTT.